Following are 9 T cell receptor beta chains from one sample sequenced in a study of neoadjuvant anti-PD-1 for oral cavity cancer. Described time point: after neoadjuvant nivolumab, at surgical resection. Clones were sequenced by immunoSEQ multiplex PCR, and TCRdb holds only the in-frame ones, with some missing. The sample includes about 9,600 clones, around 66% seen only once; the top ten take around 4%. Material: PBMCs, obtained after nivolumab (anti-PD-1) treatment. Every receptor here comes from a person aged 35-80 years with oral cavity squamous cell carcinoma.

The table lists this clone with a few counts. The chain employs TRBV5-4 and TRBJ1-2; TRBD1 aligns across 10 bases. Germline CDR1 SGHNT, CDR2 YYREEE (reference sequence). CDR3 length: 15 amino acids. The V and J ends lost 4 bases and 4 bases, in that order; junction bases with no gene match: 7. CDR3 sequence: CASSNRDRGSYGYTF. The CDR3 nucleotides are TGTGCCAGCAGCAACCGGGACAGGGGAAGCTATGGCTACACCTTC.

A few counts support this clone. The chain has TRBV28 and TRBJ1-5; D possibly corresponds to TRBD1 (6 bases). V lost 7 bases and J lost 2, with 12 bases in between. The CDR3 has 14 residues. Per the germline V gene, CDR1 is MDHEN and CDR2 is SYDVKM. DNA for the CDR3: TGTGCCAGCATTGGCAGGGGAGGCAATCAGCCCCAGCATTTT. Translation gives CASIGRGGNQPQHF.

This chain's CDR3 is CASSSLSGQGRYNEQFF. The CDR3 DNA is TGTGCCAGCAGCTCCCTTTCGGGGCAGGGAAGGTACAATGAGCAGTTCTTC. V and J are TRBV11-2 and TRBJ2-1; tentatively, D is TRBD1 or TRBD2 (5 bases each). V was clipped by 4 bases and J by 4 bases, with 20 bases between them. The germline V gene has CDR1 SGHAT and CDR2 FQNNGV. The CDR3 consists of 17 residues.

The rearrangement joins TRBV19 to TRBJ2-2; possibly TRBD1 or TRBD2 for D (5 bases each). Trimming shortened V by 8 bases and J by 6 bases, and 16 bases separated the two germline ends. Germline V gene lookup returns CDR1 LNHDA and CDR2 SQIVND (reference sequence). This CDR3 spans 14 amino acids. In DNA form, the CDR3 reads TGTGCCAGTTCCGGGACCCAGTCCCCCGGGGAGCTGTTTTTT. Translating it yields CASSGTQSPGELFF.

This chain uses TRBV27 with TRBJ2-1; perhaps TRBD2 as D (6 bases). The CDR3 covers 15 residues. The germline V gene encodes CDR1 MNHEY and CDR2 SMNVEV (reference sequence). Between the trimmed V and J ends, which lost 4 bases and 5 bases, there was a span of 15 bases. The CDR3 DNA reads as TGTGCCAGCAGTTCCAGTTGGGGGGAACACAATGAGCAGTTCTTC. Amino acid sequence: CASSSSWGEHNEQFF.

The chain combines TRBV6-5 with TRBJ1-1; the D gene is possibly TRBD1 (5 bases). The germline gives CDR1 MNHEY, CDR2 SVGAGI. CDR3 length equals 14 residues. V was clipped by 9 bases and J by 5 bases, with 19 bases between them. The CDR3 sequence is CASGAGQGRTEAFF. In DNA form, the CDR3 reads TGTGCCAGTGGGGCGGGGCAGGGAAGGACTGAAGCTTTCTTT.

This clone has a handful of counts. The chain employs TRBV7-8 and TRBJ2-7, with unresolved D. This CDR3 region has 15 residues. The germline V gene has CDR1 SGHVS and CDR2 FQNEAQ. V was clipped by 5 bases and J by 0 bases, with 14 bases between them. The CDR3 DNA reads as TGTGCCAGCAGCAACCGACGGATAAGCTCCTACGAGCAGTACTTC. It yields the protein CASSNRRISSYEQYF.

CDR3 bases: TGTGCCTGGAGTCCCTCAGAGCCATCGAGGTCACCCCTCCACTTT. Amino acid sequence: CAWSPSEPSRSPLHF. The rearrangement joins TRBV30 to TRBJ1-6; D is uncertain. The CDR3 extends over 15 amino acids. CDR1 is GTSNPN, CDR2 SVGIG, per germline (reference sequence). V lost 2 bases, J lost 10 bases, and 18 bases lay in between.

The chain links TRBV7-3 to TRBJ2-1; 10 bases align to TRBD2. Per germline, CDR1 SGHTA and CDR2 FQGTGA. V was pared by 5 bases and J by 8 bases, with 15 bases of the junction left unmatched. CDR3 length: 17 residues. As DNA, the CDR3 is TGTGCCAGCAGCATCCAGGGGAGCGGGAGGGGAGGAGATGAGCAGTTCTTC. Its protein product is CASSIQGSGRGGDEQFF.